This T cell receptor beta chain emerged from a study of T cells in Graves' hyperthyroidism and ophthalmopathy. Across the whole study: Peripheral blood was drawn at first diagnosis, prior to all treatment. Study outcomes and limitations: From stable hyperthyroidism, ophthalmopathy was separated by a 13 V-J model.

The CDR3 contains 15 residues. CDR1 DFQATT and CDR2 SNEGSKA come from the germline V gene (reference sequence). V shed 2 bases, J shed 0 bases, and the junction held 3 bases outside the gene matches. Authors of the study amplified TCR beta CDR3 regions from RNA transcripts. Researchers ran a first-round RT-PCR on the TCR CDR3 using the HTBI primer set. TCRdb re-analysed the multiplex PCR reads in MiXCR, keeping a single row per CDR3 protein. The table records some 560,000 distinct CDR3 sequences, 12% to 15% of them present only once. As regards this clonotype: Its antigen remains unidentified.

Sequencing was performed on blood. The source of this sequence is a woman in her forties with Graves' hyperthyroidism. This chain connects TRBV20-1 to TRBJ2-7; 11 nucleotides agree with TRBD2. CDR3 residues: CSARPTSGSSYEQYF. The CDR3 DNA reads as TGCAGTGCTAGACCCACTAGCGGGAGCTCCTACGAGCAGTACTTC.